The entry that follows covers one TCR beta chain sequence. In this CDR3 the conserved last residue, phenylalanine or tryptophan, is missing, so a read error is likely. Germline values: CDR1 MNHEY, CDR2 SVGEGT. The CDR3 sequence is 17 residues long. Making TCR beta cDNA involved roughly 0.55 ug total RNA and a constant-region primer. For TCR beta, libraries were produced by three nested multiplex PCR rounds using slightly modified ARM-PCR. TRBV1-TRBV30 forward primers paired with a C-beta reverse primer drove the first two PCR rounds, about 9 cycles each. TCRdb reanalysed the multiplex PCR reads using MiXCR and keeps one entry per CDR3 protein. The profile shows roughly 36,000 distinct CDR3 sequences, roughly 75% of them singletons. This entry comes from a study of tumor-infiltrating lymphocytes in primary liver carcinoma. Co-extraction yielded RNA and DNA from around 20-30 mg of unsorted bulk tissue.

This TCR derives from a man in his forties or fifties with primary liver carcinoma and hepatitis B virus infection. Sequencing input: tumor-adjacent normal liver tissue. The chain links TRBV6-2 or TRBV6-3 to TRBJ1-5, with D possibly matching TRBD1 (5 bases). CDR3 amino acids: CVSSAGTTLHSNQPQHI. The CDR3 DNA sequence: TGTGTCAGCAGTGCAGGGACTACACTCCATAGCAATCAGCCCCAGCATATT.